This T cell receptor beta chain came from a study of response to subunit inactivated influenza vaccine. CDR1 SGDLS and CDR2 YYNGEE come from the germline V gene. The V and J ends lost 0 bases and 0 bases respectively, with 12 bases between them. The CDR3 is 16 amino acids. This clonotype occurred many times. The antigen remains undetermined. Study-wide results and limits: Authors suggested that a seasonal influenza vaccination recruits few new T cells each time.

TCRdb re-called the RT-PCR reads through MiXCR, storing one row per CDR3 protein. The data hold under 200,000 distinct CDR3 sequences, with under 13% observed a single time. This specimen was non-naive T cells sorted from PBMCs, taken 45 days after vaccination. The gene calls are TRBV9 and TRBJ2-5, with D tentatively TRBD2 (6 bases). This clonotype was sampled from a man aged 45-65 years who received an inactivated influenza vaccine. The chain's CDR3 is CASSVGGVGHQETQYF. CDR3 DNA sequence: TGTGCCAGCAGCGTAGGGGGGGTTGGTCACCAAGAGACCCAGTACTTC.